This TCR beta chain was sequenced for a study of T cell repertoires in cytomegalovirus infection (dated by TCRdb to about 2019). Regarding the complete study: Peptide stimulations targeted recently identified HLA-C-restricted CMV epitopes, whose presentation resists viral immunomodulation, together with well-studied HLA-B-restricted epitopes. Donor HLA type was relevant to the analysis, as public TCR beta signatures indicated carriage of CMV infection together with the matching HLA type. Results the study describes overall, beyond this receptor: The ex vivo response was dominated by HLA-C-restricted CMV-specific TCR beta clonotypes, which also provided the single most frequent clonotype in two of eight donors. In both this cohort and an independent roughly 400-donor cohort, the cumulative frequency of public TCR beta family members distinguished carriers of CMV infection plus the relevant HLA type.

The instrument given in TCRdb is Illumina HiSeq 1500. Using fastp trimming at Q25 and MiXCR clonotype assembly, TCRdb reanalyzed the public sequencing data and kept in-frame beta chains. Each entry is one CDR3 protein sequence, shown with its most common DNA and genes. For this sample the table gives about 770,000 distinct CDR3 sequences, of which almost 30% were detected only once. 13% of the sample is held by the ten biggest clonotypes. This clonotype has just a few counts. Its antigen is not yet known. The sample holds no much larger clone one base away, and base qualities are not on file. V loses 4 bases at its end and J loses 2 bases; junction bases beyond the gene matches: 8. The CDR3 goes from the cysteine to the phenylalanine over 16 residues. Only CDR3 DNA is held: 48 bases, read in frame from base 1. CDR1 is given as SGDLS and CDR2 as YYNGEE, both from the germline V gene. The sample's treatment or condition label, decoded: in vitro stimulation with specific CMV peptide epitopes to enrich CMV-specific T cells.

This receptor chain uses TRBV9 and TRBJ2-1; the junction holds 8 bases that match TRBD1. The receptor was derived from a human donor in good health (CMV status not recorded). Some clones in this sample may be carry-over from other donors' samples. The source was cultured CD8+ T cells from PBMCs, collected from culture after CMV antigen stimulation. CDR3 protein: CASSTNRQGPYNEQFF. The bases read TGTGCCAGCAGCACCAATCGACAGGGGCCCTACAATGAGCAGTTCTTC.